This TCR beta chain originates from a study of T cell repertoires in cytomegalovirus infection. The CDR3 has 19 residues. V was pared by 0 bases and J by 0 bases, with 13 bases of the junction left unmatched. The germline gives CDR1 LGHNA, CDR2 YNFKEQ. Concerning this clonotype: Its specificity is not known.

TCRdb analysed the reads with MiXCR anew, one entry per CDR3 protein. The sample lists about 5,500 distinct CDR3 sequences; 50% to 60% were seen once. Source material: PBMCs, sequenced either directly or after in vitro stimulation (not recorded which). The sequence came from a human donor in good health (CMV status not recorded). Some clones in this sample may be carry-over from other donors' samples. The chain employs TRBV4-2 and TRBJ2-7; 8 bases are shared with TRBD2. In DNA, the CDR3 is TGTGCCAGCAGCCAAGATGCCAGGGTTGTTAGCGGGGACTCCTACGAGCAGTACTTC. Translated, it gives CASSQDARVVSGDSYEQYF.